The 4 T cell receptor beta chains below were found in one sample sequenced in a study of T cell repertoires in cytomegalovirus infection. TCRdb reprocessed the reads via MiXCR and lists one record per CDR3 protein. The sample contains 450,000 to 600,000 distinct CDR3 sequences, about 10% of which appear only once. Sample: PBMCs. The source of these receptors is a human donor in good health (CMV status not recorded). Some clones in this sample may be carry-over from other donors' samples.

The sample holds many counts of this clonotype. The chain uses TRBV7-6 and TRBJ1-1; D gene ambiguous. This CDR3 spans 13 amino acids. Germline V gives CDR1 SGHVS, CDR2 FNYEAQ. Trimming cost V 5 bases and J 0 bases, with 7 bases left between them. CDR3 nucleotide sequence: TGTGCCAGCAGCCCATACCTGAACACTGAAGCTTTCTTT. This sequence encodes CASSPYLNTEAFF.

CDR3 amino acids: CASSLAGSGVYNEQFF. CDR3 in DNA: TGTGCCAGCAGCTTGGCCGGAAGCGGGGTTTACAATGAGCAGTTCTTC. J is TRBJ2-1 and V is TRBV5-4, with 7 bases fitting TRBD2. The germline CDR1 and CDR2 sequences are SGHNT and YYREEE (reference sequence). The CDR3 consists of 16 residues. J gave up 4 bases and V 0 bases, and 7 bases lay outside the gene matches.

This clonotype was detected ten times or more. V gene TRBV6-1 combines with J gene TRBJ1-5; D call uncertain. With 6 bases removed from V and 5 bases from J, the gap between germline ends came to 17 bases. The length of the CDR3 is 15 residues. Germline CDR1 MNHNS, CDR2 SASEGT. The DNA of the CDR3 is TGTGCCAGCAGCCCAACGAGGAATTTGCATCAGCCCCAGCATTTT. Translation: CASSPTRNLHQPQHF.

This clonotype showed up many times. J is TRBJ2-1 and V is TRBV19; perhaps TRBD2 as D (5 bases). V lost 4 bases and J 5 bases, leaving 15 bases between the germline ends. This CDR3 is 15 amino acids long. Germline CDR1 is LNHDA and CDR2 is SQIVND (reference sequence). CDR3 residues: CASSKVDEADNEQFF. The CDR3 nucleotides are TGTGCCAGTAGTAAAGTGGACGAAGCGGACAATGAGCAGTTCTTC.